The rows below give T cell receptor beta chains drawn from one sample of a study of T cell responses to AZD1222 COVID-19 vaccine. TCRdb keeps only in-frame clones here, not all; method: immunoSEQ multiplex PCR. The sample includes roughly 170,000 clones, 85% to 95% of them seen just once. The sample was peripheral blood, taken 28 days after the second AZD1222 dose. The receptor set was obtained from an adult who received the AZD1222 COVID-19 vaccine. CDR3s include the opening cysteine and the closing phenylalanine or tryptophan. Each record gives: V gene, clone size, D gene, J gene, CDR3 DNA, CDR3 protein. D genes are given only for firm matches. Size tells how often a clone was seen (once, few, many) or the class of an expanded clone, and some rows leave it out.

v_gene: TRBV4-1; abundance: once; d_gene: TRBD1; j_gene: TRBJ1-5; CDR3nt: TGCGCCAGCAGCCAGTTTGGGACAGATTATAGCAATCAGCCCCAGCATTTT; CDR3aa: CASSQFGTDYSNQPQHF
v_gene: TRBV7-9; abundance: .; d_gene: .; j_gene: TRBJ2-3; CDR3nt: TGTGCCAGCAGCTTAGATCTTCCCGATACGCAGTATTTT; CDR3aa: CASSLDLPDTQYF
v_gene: TRBV11-3; abundance: .; d_gene: TRBD1; j_gene: TRBJ1-6; CDR3nt: TGTGCCAGCAGCTTGTCCGGGACAGCAAAAAGCTCCTATAATTCACCCCTCCACTTT; CDR3aa: CASSLSGTAKSSYNSPLHF
v_gene: TRBV4-1; abundance: .; d_gene: .; j_gene: TRBJ1-4; CDR3nt: TGCGCCAGCGCGGGGCTTGGGGCACGGGAAAAACTGTTTTTT; CDR3aa: CASAGLGAREKLFF
v_gene: TRBV2; abundance: .; d_gene: TRBD1; j_gene: TRBJ2-2; CDR3nt: TGTGCCAGTCGACAGGGGAAGTACACCGGGGAGCTGTTTTTT; CDR3aa: CASRQGKYTGELFF
v_gene: TRBV9; abundance: .; d_gene: .; j_gene: TRBJ1-2; CDR3nt: TGTGCCAGCAGCGTAGACGGTGTAAGGGGGTCCGAGGACACCTTC; CDR3aa: CASSVDGVRGSEDTF
v_gene: TRBV19; abundance: .; d_gene: TRBD1; j_gene: TRBJ1-1; CDR3nt: TGTGCCAGTAGTTCAGGGGGCACTGAAGCTTTCTTT; CDR3aa: CASSSGGTEAFF
v_gene: TRBV6-5; abundance: .; d_gene: .; j_gene: TRBJ1-2; CDR3nt: TGTGCCAGCAGGAAGGGGACCAACTATGGCTACACCTTC; CDR3aa: CASRKGTNYGYTF
v_gene: TRBV5-1; abundance: .; d_gene: .; j_gene: TRBJ2-1; CDR3nt: TGCGCCAGCAGCTTGGTACTGGGGGGAGACAATGAGCAGTTCTTC; CDR3aa: CASSLVLGGDNEQFF
v_gene: TRBV6-6; abundance: .; d_gene: TRBD2; j_gene: TRBJ2-7; CDR3nt: TGTGCCAGCTACAAAAACGGGGGGGCCTACGAGCAGTACTTC; CDR3aa: CASYKNGGAYEQYF
v_gene: TRBV19; abundance: .; d_gene: .; j_gene: TRBJ1-2; CDR3nt: TGTGCCAGTAGTATTGCTTCAGGGGCCCGGGCTTATGGCTACACCTTC; CDR3aa: CASSIASGARAYGYTF
v_gene: TRBV15; abundance: .; d_gene: .; j_gene: TRBJ1-1; CDR3nt: TGTGCCACCAGCAGCCTACAGGGAGCGGACACTGAAGCTTTCTTT; CDR3aa: CATSSLQGADTEAFF
v_gene: TRBV24-1; abundance: .; d_gene: .; j_gene: TRBJ2-3; CDR3nt: TGTGCCACCAGTGAGCCAGGGAGGCACCGCACAGATACGCAGTATTTT; CDR3aa: CATSEPGRHRTDTQYF
v_gene: TRBV6-5; abundance: .; d_gene: TRBD2; j_gene: TRBJ2-5; CDR3nt: TGTGCCAGCAGAGTCGGGGGGGGTGAGACCCAGTACTTC; CDR3aa: CASRVGGGETQYF
v_gene: TRBV27; abundance: .; d_gene: .; j_gene: TRBJ2-4; CDR3nt: TGTGCCAGCAGTTTGAGGGAGACGGGCGACATTCAGTACTTC; CDR3aa: CASSLRETGDIQYF
v_gene: TRBV6-5; abundance: .; d_gene: TRBD2; j_gene: TRBJ2-1; CDR3nt: TGTGCCAGCTCCGGGCGACTAGCGGGAGCGGATGAGCAGTTCTTC; CDR3aa: CASSGRLAGADEQFF
v_gene: TRBV24-1; abundance: .; d_gene: .; j_gene: TRBJ1-5; CDR3nt: TGTGCCACCAGTGACCAAAATCAGCCCCAGCATTTT; CDR3aa: CATSDQNQPQHF
v_gene: TRBV5-4; abundance: few; d_gene: .; j_gene: TRBJ1-2; CDR3nt: TGTGCCAGCAGCCCGGAGGGCTATGGCTACACCTTC; CDR3aa: CASSPEGYGYTF
v_gene: TRBV24-1; abundance: .; d_gene: TRBD1; j_gene: TRBJ2-7; CDR3nt: TGTGCCACCAGGGATCCCGGGACAGGGGAAACTACGACCATCCTTTACGAGCAGTACTTC; CDR3aa: CATRDPGTGETTTILYEQYF
v_gene: TRBV14; abundance: .; d_gene: .; j_gene: TRBJ1-6; CDR3nt: TGTGCCAGCAGCCAAGAGGGGGCTTACGGACCCCTCCACTTT; CDR3aa: CASSQEGAYGPLHF
v_gene: TRBV4-2; abundance: few; d_gene: TRBD1; j_gene: TRBJ2-3; CDR3nt: TGTGCCAGCAGCCTAAGATGGGGGACAGGGGGCAACACAGATACGCAGTATTTT; CDR3aa: CASSLRWGTGGNTDTQYF
v_gene: TRBV12-5; abundance: .; d_gene: .; j_gene: TRBJ1-5; CDR3nt: TGTGCTAGTGGTTTGGTAGGGACATCGGACAGACACGGCAATCAGCCCCAGCATTTT; CDR3aa: CASGLVGTSDRHGNQPQHF
v_gene: TRBV7-2; abundance: .; d_gene: .; j_gene: TRBJ2-5; CDR3nt: TGTGCCAGCAGCTTAGCAGGGGCTCAGACCCAGTACTTC; CDR3aa: CASSLAGAQTQYF
v_gene: TRBV28; abundance: .; d_gene: TRBD1; j_gene: TRBJ1-2; CDR3nt: TGTGCCAGCAGGCTGGGACAGTCCTATGGCTACACCTTC; CDR3aa: CASRLGQSYGYTF
v_gene: TRBV7-9; abundance: .; d_gene: .; j_gene: TRBJ2-1; CDR3nt: TGTGCCAGCAGCTTAGCAGGTGGGCACAATGAGCAGTTCTTC; CDR3aa: CASSLAGGHNEQFF
v_gene: TRBV11-2; abundance: .; d_gene: .; j_gene: TRBJ1-3; CDR3nt: TGTGCCAGCAGCTTAGGGAGGGCCCGGAACTCTGGAAACACCATATATTTT; CDR3aa: CASSLGRARNSGNTIYF
v_gene: TRBV5-4; abundance: .; d_gene: TRBD2; j_gene: TRBJ2-5; CDR3nt: TGTGCCAGCAGTCCCGGGACTAGCGCTCTTTTTCCGGAGACCCAGTACTTC; CDR3aa: CASSPGTSALFPETQYF
v_gene: TRBV30; abundance: .; d_gene: .; j_gene: TRBJ1-2; CDR3nt: TGTGCCTGGAGTGTACAGAATCCTAACTATGGCTACACCTTC; CDR3aa: CAWSVQNPNYGYTF
v_gene: TRBV2; abundance: .; d_gene: .; j_gene: TRBJ2-2; CDR3nt: TGTGCCAGCAACCGAGAGGACACCGGGGAGCTGTTTTTT; CDR3aa: CASNREDTGELFF
v_gene: TRBV18; abundance: once; d_gene: .; j_gene: TRBJ1-3; CDR3nt: TGTGCCAGCTCTTCAATCGAAAACACCATATATTTT; CDR3aa: CASSSIENTIYF
v_gene: TRBV5-1; abundance: .; d_gene: .; j_gene: TRBJ2-3; CDR3nt: TGCGCCAGCAGCTGGGGAGATACGCAGTATTTT; CDR3aa: CASSWGDTQYF
v_gene: TRBV5-1; abundance: .; d_gene: .; j_gene: TRBJ1-1; CDR3nt: TGCGCCAGCACTTCTACAGGGAGGGGGAACACTGAAGCTTTCTTT; CDR3aa: CASTSTGRGNTEAFF
v_gene: TRBV7-9; abundance: once; d_gene: .; j_gene: TRBJ2-7; CDR3nt: TGTGCCAGCAGCCCCGCGGACGAGCAGTACTTC; CDR3aa: CASSPADEQYF
v_gene: TRBV2; abundance: .; d_gene: TRBD1; j_gene: TRBJ1-5; CDR3nt: TGTGCCAGCAGTTTAAAACAGGGGGCGGTTCAGCCCCAGCATTTT; CDR3aa: CASSLKQGAVQPQHF
v_gene: TRBV6-5; abundance: .; d_gene: .; j_gene: TRBJ1-5; CDR3nt: TGTGCCAGCAGTTACTCCCAGAATCAGCCCCAGCATTTT; CDR3aa: CASSYSQNQPQHF
v_gene: TRBV10-3; abundance: .; d_gene: .; j_gene: TRBJ1-2; CDR3nt: TGTGCCATCAAACCCGCCCAGGCGGAGTGGGTTAACTATGGCTACACCTTC; CDR3aa: CAIKPAQAEWVNYGYTF
v_gene: TRBV4-3; abundance: .; d_gene: .; j_gene: TRBJ2-1; CDR3nt: TGCGCCAGCAGCCAAGATAGCCTGGGTGAGCAGTTCTTC; CDR3aa: CASSQDSLGEQFF
v_gene: TRBV9; abundance: .; d_gene: .; j_gene: TRBJ1-2; CDR3nt: TGTGCCAGCAGCCCGAGAGGACAGCTCACTAACTATGGCTACACCTTC; CDR3aa: CASSPRGQLTNYGYTF
v_gene: TRBV12-3/TRBV12-4; abundance: .; d_gene: .; j_gene: TRBJ1-1; CDR3nt: TGTGCCAGCAGTTTTTCGGCGAGATCGGAAGCTTTCTTT; CDR3aa: CASSFSARSEAFF
v_gene: TRBV18; abundance: .; d_gene: TRBD2; j_gene: TRBJ2-1; CDR3nt: TGTGCCAGCGCTCGGGGGGGCTCCTACAATGAGCAGTTCTTC; CDR3aa: CASARGGSYNEQFF
v_gene: TRBV9; abundance: .; d_gene: .; j_gene: TRBJ2-5; CDR3nt: TGTGCCAGCAGCGTAGGGATAGCGGAAGAGACCCAGTACTTC; CDR3aa: CASSVGIAEETQYF
v_gene: TRBV28; abundance: .; d_gene: TRBD1; j_gene: TRBJ2-7; CDR3nt: TGTGCCAGCAGTTCCCCCTTTGACAGGGGTACGGACGAGCAGTACTTC; CDR3aa: CASSSPFDRGTDEQYF
v_gene: TRBV18; abundance: .; d_gene: .; j_gene: TRBJ2-5; CDR3nt: TGTGCCAGCTCACCCTCCGTGGGGGAGACCCAGTACTTC; CDR3aa: CASSPSVGETQYF
v_gene: TRBV7-8; abundance: .; d_gene: TRBD1; j_gene: TRBJ1-5; CDR3nt: TGTGCCAGCAGCCCAAAGAACAGGGGGCGGTTTCAGCCCCAGCATTTT; CDR3aa: CASSPKNRGRFQPQHF